This TCR beta chain was identified during a study of shared clonotypes between healthy human individuals. Donors were healthy HIV-negative adults without recently reported acute infections or vaccinations. Assay used: immunoSEQ multiplex PCR; TCRdb lists only in-frame clones, some missing. The data show about 2.3 million clones, 85% to 95% seen once. This receptor was taken from a man aged 18 to 30 in good health. Some clones in this sample may be carry-over from other donors' samples. The sample was naive CD4+ T cells from PBMCs. Subset reported: CD45RA+ positively selected.

The CDR3 DNA is TGCGCCAGCAGTCGCAACACGGGAGGACCCTACGAGCAGTACTTC. Its protein is CASSRNTGGPYEQYF. The chain combines TRBV4-1 with TRBJ2-7, with 7 bases identical to TRBD2. J lost 2 bases, V lost 6 bases, and 10 bases had no gene match. CDR1 MGHRA and CDR2 YSYEKL come from the germline V gene. This CDR3 comprises 15 residues.